The 32 T cell receptor beta chains reported below all come from one sample, sequenced in a study of shared clonotypes between healthy human individuals. Data came from immunoSEQ multiplex PCR; TCRdb stores just in-frame clones and leaves some out. Altogether 2,500,000 or so clones are present, more than 90% being singletons, with the ten largest covering 0.13% to 0.15%. Sequenced: naive CD4+ T cells sorted from blood. The subset is: CD45RA+ positively selected. These receptors all stem from a man aged 18 to 29 in good health.

There are a few counts of this clone. The CDR3 coding sequence is TGCGCCAGCACCTATTGGGTGGGCCGCCAATCACCCCTCCACTTT. It yields the protein CASTYWVGRQSPLHF. V usage is TRBV10-2 and J usage is TRBJ1-6, with unresolved D. Deletions cut 7 bases from V and 10 bases from J, with 20 bases between. Germline CDR1 is WSHSY and CDR2 is SAAADI. This CDR3 comprises 15 residues.

The chain carries TRBV19 and TRBJ2-3; 9 bases agree with TRBD2. The CDR3 totals 14 residues. Germline loops: CDR1 LNHDA, CDR2 SQIVND (reference sequence). Trimming cost V 5 bases and J 4 bases; bases outside gene matches: 4. The CDR3 nucleotides read TGTGCCAGTAGTCTGCTAGCGGGGCCAGATACGCAGTATTTT. This translates into CASSLLAGPDTQYF.

The rearrangement uses TRBV9 and TRBJ2-2; 10 bases fit TRBD1. In germline, CDR1 is SGDLS, CDR2 YYNGEE. V trimming: 4 bases; J trimming: 4 bases; junction bases outside the gene matches: 4. CDR3 length: 15 residues. DNA of the CDR3: TGTGCCAGCAGCTTTAGGACAGGGGGCACCGGGGAGCTGTTTTTT. Translation: CASSFRTGGTGELFF.

The rearrangement joins TRBV10-3 to TRBJ2-5, with 7 bases fitting TRBD1. The germline V gene has CDR1 ENHRY and CDR2 SYGVKD. The J segment lost 1 base and the V segment lost 6 bases, leaving 8 bases of the junction unmatched. The CDR3 is 15 amino acids. The CDR3 nucleotides are TGTGCCATCAGGTCCGGGACAGATAGCCAAGAGACCCAGTACTTC. This gives the protein CAIRSGTDSQETQYF.

This clone was seen only a few times. The chain is built from TRBV2 and TRBJ2-1, with 8 nucleotides matching TRBD2. V shed 6 bases and J 2 bases; nucleotides not matched to a gene: 6. Per germline, CDR1 SNHLY and CDR2 FYNNEI. The CDR3 runs to 15 residues. CDR3 amino acids: CASSLAGPTYNEQFF. Written as DNA, the CDR3 is TGTGCCAGCAGCTTAGCGGGACCGACCTACAATGAGCAGTTCTTC.

The CDR3 spells CASRDRGKGDEQFF. CDR3 DNA sequence: TGTGCCAGCAGGGACAGGGGGAAAGGGGATGAGCAGTTCTTC. V is TRBV19 and J is TRBJ2-1; 11 positions agree with TRBD1. CDR1 and CDR2 from the germline V gene are LNHDA and SQIVND (reference sequence). CDR3 length: 14 residues. V lost 9 bases and J lost 8; bases outside the gene matches: 9.

The J gene is TRBJ1-1, the V gene TRBV29-1; TRBD1 aligns across 9 bases. The CDR3 has 15 amino acids. V shed 4 bases, J shed 8 bases, and the junction held 14 bases outside the gene matches. In germline, CDR1 is SQVTM, CDR2 ANQGSEA. CDR3 residues: CSVGGTGSGAGEAFF. The CDR3 nucleotides read TGCAGCGTTGGTGGGACAGGGTCAGGGGCAGGGGAAGCTTTCTTT.

The chain has TRBV19 and TRBJ1-3; TRBD1 might be the D (6 bases). V shed 7 bases and J shed 0 bases, with 13 bases lying between them. This CDR3 spans 15 amino acids. The germline V gene encodes CDR1 LNHDA and CDR2 SQIVND (reference sequence). This CDR3 is CASTRTANSGNTIYF. The CDR3 DNA is TGTGCCAGTACCAGGACAGCGAACTCTGGAAACACCATATATTTT.

CDR3 in DNA: TGCAGCGCCGGGACAGGAACGGGCAATCAGCCCCAGCATTTT. Amino acids: CSAGTGTGNQPQHF. The chain couples TRBV29-1 to TRBJ1-5, with 8 bases that match TRBD1. With V trimmed by 7 bases and J by 2 bases, 7 bases remained unmatched. This CDR3 is 14 amino acids long. Germline CDR1 is SQVTM and CDR2 is ANQGSEA.

The rearrangement uses TRBV18 and TRBJ2-7; 8 positions match TRBD2. The CDR3 runs 16 residues. The ends lost 0 bases at V and 3 bases at J; junction bases unmatched: 7. The germline V gene encodes CDR1 KGHSH and CDR2 LQKENI. CDR3 region: CASSPPVGGGGYEQYF. CDR3 nucleotide sequence: TGTGCCAGCTCACCACCGGTCGGGGGGGGAGGCTACGAGCAGTACTTC.

This rearrangement joins TRBV28 to TRBJ2-1; tentatively, D is TRBD1 (5 bases). Trimming took off 8 bases at V and 6 bases at J, with 17 bases between the two ends. The CDR3 has 14 residues. CDR1 MDHEN and CDR2 SYDVKM come from the germline V gene. CDR3 in DNA: TGTGCCAGCTTTGGGGCTTTTTCCCTCAATGAGCAGTTCTTC. Protein sequence: CASFGAFSLNEQFF.

The chain uses TRBV30 and TRBJ2-7, with TRBD1 identical over 7 bases. V was clipped by 3 bases and J by 6 bases; unmatched bases: 8. This CDR3 has 13 residues. From germline, CDR1 is GTSNPN and CDR2 SVGIG (reference sequence). As DNA, the CDR3 is TGTGCCTGGAGGACAGGGTTATTTTCCGAGCAGTACTTC. Translating gives CAWRTGLFSEQYF.

This rearrangement joins TRBV7-8 to TRBJ1-1, with D tentatively TRBD1 (6 bases). CDR1 is SGHVS, CDR2 FQNEAQ, per germline. The CDR3 spans 15 residues. Deletions cut 5 bases from V and 0 bases from J, with 13 bases between. The CDR3 nucleotides read TGTGCCAGCAGCATCGGACAGATAATGAACACTGAAGCTTTCTTT. This gives the protein CASSIGQIMNTEAFF.

V gene TRBV18 combines with J gene TRBJ2-1; 10 nucleotides match TRBD2. The CDR3 runs 18 residues. V lost 3 bases, J lost 8 bases, and 16 bases stayed unmatched. Germline CDR1 is KGHSH and CDR2 is LQKENI. The CDR3 DNA reads as TGTGCCAGCTCACCGCAGATTTGGGGAGCGGGAGGGGTCGATGAGCAGTTCTTC. Residues: CASSPQIWGAGGVDEQFF. The variable domain in full, completed from reference TRBV18 and TRBJ2-1, reads NAGVMQNPRHLVRRRGQEARLRCSPMKGHSHVYWYRQLPEEGLKFMVYLQKENIIDESGMPKERFSAEFPKEGPSILRIQQVVRGDSAAYFCASSPQIWGAGGVDEQFFGPGTRLTVL.

J is TRBJ2-3 and V is TRBV5-1, with 11 positions matching TRBD2. The germline V gene has CDR1 SGHRS and CDR2 YFSETQ. V dropped 4 bases and J dropped 6; count of bases not matched to a gene: 10. This CDR3 is 16 amino acids long. CDR3 in amino acids: CASSPGGLAEGDTQYF. Here the CDR3 DNA reads TGCGCCAGCAGCCCCGGGGGACTAGCGGAGGGGGATACGCAGTATTTT.

Of note for this clone: At one boundary the junction diverges from the germline segment, which might be a read error. The identical CDR3 is also encoded by other nucleotide sequences in the sample. CDR3 amino acids: CASSPRGYEQYF. The CDR3 nucleotides are TGTGCCAGCTCGCCACGGGGTTACGAGCAGTACTTC. The J gene is TRBJ2-7, the V gene TRBV18, with a tentative D call TRBD2 (5 bases). CDR1 and CDR2 (germline): KGHSH, LQKENI. The CDR3 is 12 residues long.

The V gene is TRBV6-1, the J gene TRBJ1-3; D ambiguous. The CDR3 runs 14 residues. Looked up from germline, CDR1 is MNHNS and CDR2 is SASEGT. The germline V and J ends were trimmed by 7 bases and 1 base, with 11 bases remaining between them. CDR3 sequence reads: CASIRSVSGNTIYF. DNA for the CDR3: TGTGCCAGCATCCGGTCTGTTTCTGGAAACACCATATATTTT.

V is TRBV25-1 and J is TRBJ1-1; 7 positions agree with TRBD1. Unmatched junction bases numbered 12, after V lost 4 bases and J lost 4 bases. This CDR3 is 16 amino acids long. The germline V gene has CDR1 MGHDK and CDR2 SYGVNS. The DNA of the CDR3 is TGTGCCAGCAGTGTAACAGGGGCCAGAGGGGGCACTGAAGCTTTCTTT. Its protein product is CASSVTGARGGTEAFF.

The chain couples TRBV10-3 to TRBJ2-2; D remains unclear. V was pared by 3 bases and J by 5 bases, with 13 bases between. CDR3 length: 15 amino acids. The germline V gene has CDR1 ENHRY and CDR2 SYGVKD. The CDR3 DNA sequence: TGTGCCATCAGTGATGCTGGATTGGGGACCGGGGAGCTGTTTTTT. It codes for CAISDAGLGTGELFF.

This rearrangement joins TRBV4-3 to TRBJ2-1; D perhaps matches TRBD2 (6 bases). The CDR3 totals 12 residues. CDR1 and CDR2 from the germline V gene are LGHNA and YSLEER. V gave up 1 base and J gave up 12 bases, with 10 bases separating them. CDR3 loop: CASSQVNGRQFF. CDR3 sequence (DNA): TGCGCCAGCAGCCAAGTGAACGGGAGGCAGTTCTTC.

V gene TRBV10-2 combines with J gene TRBJ2-2; the match to TRBD1 covers 10 bases. Germline V gene sequence: CDR1 WSHSY, CDR2 SAAADI. V shed 7 bases and J 4 bases; nucleotides not matched to a gene: 12. CDR3 size: 17 residues. CDR3 region: CASKRQGARGPTGELFF. CDR3 DNA: TGCGCCAGCAAAAGACAGGGGGCGCGAGGACCCACCGGGGAGCTGTTTTTT.

This rearrangement joins TRBV5-4 to TRBJ1-4; D unclear. V was cut by 5 bases and J by 5 bases, with 19 bases left in between. Germline lookup yields CDR1 SGHNT and CDR2 YYREEE (reference sequence). The CDR3 extends over 16 amino acids. The CDR3 sequence is CASSPAGPIQNEKLFF. CDR3 coding DNA: TGTGCCAGCAGTCCGGCAGGCCCTATTCAGAATGAAAAACTGTTTTTT.

This clone appeared once. The rearrangement joins TRBV7-8 to TRBJ2-3, with D unclear. The CDR3 extends over 13 amino acids. Per the germline V gene, CDR1 is SGHVS and CDR2 is FQNEAQ. Between the trimmed V and J ends, which lost 6 bases and 8 bases, there was a span of 15 bases. This chain's CDR3 is CASRGFGPGTQYF. The CDR3 nucleotides are TGTGCCAGCAGAGGGTTTGGGCCAGGTACGCAGTATTTT. Filled out from reference TRBV7-8 and TRBJ2-3, the complete variable domain reads GAGVSQSPRYKVAKRGQDVALRCDPISGHVSLFWYQQALGQGPEFLTYFQNEAQLDKSGLPSDRFFAERPEGSVSTLKIQRTQQEDSAVYLCASRGFGPGTQYFGPGTRLTVL.

This rearrangement joins TRBV28 to TRBJ2-3; 8 nucleotides align to TRBD1. The CDR3 length is 14 residues. Germline CDR1 is MDHEN and CDR2 is SYDVKM. Unmatched junction bases numbered 9, after V lost 11 bases and J lost 2 bases. CDR3 in amino acids: CALGQDALTDTQYF. CDR3 in DNA: TGTGCCTTGGGACAGGACGCTCTCACAGATACGCAGTATTTT.

The chain combines TRBV6-5 with TRBJ1-5; D unresolved. Germline-derived CDR1 and CDR2 are MNHEY and SVGAGI. The CDR3 is 15 amino acids. V lost 6 bases to trimming and J lost 7 bases, with 19 bases between them. The CDR3 bases are TGTGCCAGCAGACAACTGGCGGGGAGTCGCCAGCCCCAGCATTTT. It encodes CASRQLAGSRQPQHF.

This sequence joins TRBV9 and TRBJ2-7, with 12 bases aligning to TRBD2. V was clipped by 2 bases and J by 4 bases; unmatched bases: 4. This CDR3 spans 15 amino acids. Germline assignment: CDR1 SGDLS and CDR2 YYNGEE. The CDR3 DNA reads as TGTGCCAGCAGCGTGACGGGACTAGCGGGTTACGAGCAGTACTTC. This encodes CASSVTGLAGYEQYF.

V gene TRBV6-6 combines with J gene TRBJ2-1; 8 nucleotides line up with TRBD1. Per the germline V gene, CDR1 is MNHNY and CDR2 is SVGAGI (reference sequence). The CDR3 loop spans 14 amino acids. The V segment lost 2 bases and the J segment 4 bases; nucleotides outside the gene matches: 1. The CDR3 loop reads CASSYGDRYNEQFF. CDR3 DNA sequence: TGTGCCAGCAGTTACGGGGACAGGTACAATGAGCAGTTCTTC.

The rearrangement uses TRBV5-1 and TRBJ2-7; perhaps TRBD1 as D (6 bases). This CDR3 has 16 amino acids. Trimming cost V 4 bases and J 3 bases, with 20 bases left between them. Germline V gene sequence: CDR1 SGHRS, CDR2 YFSETQ. The CDR3 DNA sequence: TGCGCCAGCAGCCAGACGGACAGCCCGCAAGTCTACGAGCAGTACTTC. It translates to CASSQTDSPQVYEQYF.

Note on this clone: One end of the junction does not line up with germline, which may come from a read error. The V gene is TRBV5-8, the J gene TRBJ2-7; no firm D call. This CDR3 is 10 amino acids long. Germline assignment: CDR1 SGHTS and CDR2 YDEGEE. The chain's CDR3 is CASTHIYPNF. For the CDR3, the DNA is TGTGCCAGCACCCATATCTACCCGAATTTC.

This rearrangement joins TRBV18 to TRBJ1-5, with unresolved D. In germline, CDR1 is KGHSH, CDR2 LQKENI. The CDR3 loop spans 13 amino acids. V was shortened by 3 bases and J by 6 bases, with 9 bases between the two germline ends. The CDR3 sequence: CASSPIEGQPQHF. The CDR3 region has the DNA TGTGCCAGCTCACCCATCGAGGGTCAGCCCCAGCATTTT. Using reference TRBV18 and TRBJ1-5 for the parts outside the CDR3, the full variable domain is NAGVMQNPRHLVRRRGQEARLRCSPMKGHSHVYWYRQLPEEGLKFMVYLQKENIIDESGMPKERFSAEFPKEGPSILRIQQVVRGDSAAYFCASSPIEGQPQHFGDGTRLSIL.

The chain links TRBV30 to TRBJ1-2, with D possibly matching TRBD1 (5 bases). From germline, CDR1 is GTSNPN and CDR2 SVGIG (reference sequence). The germline V and J ends were trimmed by 0 bases and 4 bases, with 12 bases remaining between them. CDR3 length: 14 residues. The CDR3 loop is CAWSVWGGPYGYTF. CDR3 coding DNA: TGTGCCTGGAGTGTATGGGGCGGGCCCTATGGCTACACCTTC.

This chain joins TRBV2 and TRBJ1-1; the D gene is possibly TRBD1 (6 bases). The CDR3 is 15 residues long. Germline V gene data show CDR1 as SNHLY and CDR2 as FYNNEI. V gave up 4 bases and J gave up 2 bases, with 14 bases separating them. CDR3 region: CASSVMGALNTEAFF. Here the CDR3 DNA reads TGTGCCAGCAGTGTAATGGGGGCGCTTAACACTGAAGCTTTCTTT. Supplemented by reference TRBV2 and TRBJ1-1, the full variable domain reads EPEVTQTPSHQVTQMGQEVILRCVPISNHLYFYWYRQILGQKVEFLVSFYNNEISEKSEIFDDQFSVERPDGSNFTLKIRSTKLEDSAMYFCASSVMGALNTEAFFGQGTRLTVV.